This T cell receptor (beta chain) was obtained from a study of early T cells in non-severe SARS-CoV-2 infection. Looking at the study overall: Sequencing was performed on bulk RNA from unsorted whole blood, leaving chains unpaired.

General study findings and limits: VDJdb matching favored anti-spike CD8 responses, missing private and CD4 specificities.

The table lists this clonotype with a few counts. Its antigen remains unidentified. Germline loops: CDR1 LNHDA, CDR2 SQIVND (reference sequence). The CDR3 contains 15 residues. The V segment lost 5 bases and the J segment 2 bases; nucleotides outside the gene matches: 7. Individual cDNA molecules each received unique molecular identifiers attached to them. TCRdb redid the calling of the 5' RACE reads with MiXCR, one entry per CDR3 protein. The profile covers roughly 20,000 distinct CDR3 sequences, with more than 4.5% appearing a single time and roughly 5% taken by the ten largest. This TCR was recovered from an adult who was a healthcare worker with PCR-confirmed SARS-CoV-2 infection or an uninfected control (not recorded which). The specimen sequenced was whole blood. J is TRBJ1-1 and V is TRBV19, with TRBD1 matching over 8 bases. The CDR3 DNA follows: TGTGCCAGTAGTTTAAGGACAGGGACCAACACTGAAGCTTTCTTT. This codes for CASSLRTGTNTEAFF.